Listed here are 7 T cell receptor beta chains from one sample, sequenced in a study of early T cells in non-severe SARS-CoV-2 infection. Each CDR3 protein is one row after TCRdb ran MiXCR on the 5' RACE reads. The sample includes more than 50,000 distinct CDR3 sequences, 10% to 15% of them seen just once. The sequencing used whole blood, collected at baseline. The receptor source for this set is an adult who was a healthcare worker with PCR-confirmed SARS-CoV-2 infection or an uninfected control (not recorded which).

This clonotype was recorded many times. The chain links TRBV7-6 to TRBJ1-5; 7 bases fit TRBD1. The CDR3 is 14 residues long. In germline, CDR1 is SGHVS, CDR2 FNYEAQ. Trimming removed 6 bases from V and 4 bases from J; junction bases left unmatched: 6. CDR3 amino acids: CASSPAGGNQPQHF. The CDR3 region has the DNA TGTGCCAGCAGTCCCGCAGGGGGTAATCAGCCCCAGCATTTT.

This clonotype was picked up a small number of times. The V call is TRBV6-1, the J call TRBJ2-2; D is unresolved. Trimming left V 8 bases short and J 0 bases short, with 7 bases between. The CDR3 is 13 amino acids. Germline values: CDR1 MNHNS, CDR2 SASEGT. CDR3 sequence (DNA): TGTGCCAGCGTTGCCCCGAACACCGGGGAGCTGTTTTTT. Its translation: CASVAPNTGELFF.

This clonotype is labeled medium-sized (0.01 to 0.1%). One junction end does not reproduce the germline sequence, and a read error may be involved. The chain has TRBV9 and TRBJ2-3, with 16 positions matching TRBD2. Germline loops: CDR1 SGDLS, CDR2 YYNGEE. This CDR3 comprises 18 residues. CDR3 sequence reads: CASSAEGTSGGGTYTQYF. The CDR3 coding sequence is TGTGCCAGCAGCGCCGAAGGGACTAGCGGGGGGGGCACATATACGCAGTATTTT.

The rearrangement joins TRBV2 to TRBJ2-4, with 8 bases fitting TRBD1. Per the germline V gene, CDR1 is SNHLY and CDR2 is FYNNEI. The CDR3 covers 14 residues. J gave up 4 bases and V 11 bases, and 10 bases lay outside the gene matches. The CDR3 DNA reads TGTGCCTACTCGGACAGGGTGGGTAAAAACATTCAGTACTTC. Amino acid sequence: CAYSDRVGKNIQYF.

This clonotype was seen only a few times. The chain carries TRBV5-1 and TRBJ2-5; tentatively, D is TRBD1 (5 bases). The CDR3 sequence is 12 residues long. Between the trimmed V and J ends, which lost 2 bases and 4 bases, there was a span of 6 bases. Looked up from germline, CDR1 is SGHRS and CDR2 is YFSETQ. The CDR3 region is CASSLRGETQYF. The CDR3 DNA reads TGCGCCAGCAGCTTAAGGGGAGAGACCCAGTACTTC.

In the case of this clonotype: With a much larger clone just one base away, this may be a read error. The chain recombines TRBV29-1 with TRBJ1-5, with D hard to call. The CDR3 spans 13 residues. Per the germline V gene, CDR1 is SQVTM and CDR2 is ANQGSEA. CDR3 bases: TGCGGCGTTGGGTCTCTTAGAAATCAGCCCCAGCATTTT. This translates into CGVGSLRNQPQHF.

The chain combines TRBV19 with TRBJ2-2, with 10 bases identical to TRBD2. The CDR3 spans 16 residues. The germline CDR1 and CDR2 sequences are LNHDA and SQIVND (reference sequence). V was clipped by 5 bases and J by 4 bases; unmatched bases: 7. CDR3 nucleotide sequence: TGTGCCAGTAGTCGCCTAGCGGGAGCGGGCACCGGGGAGCTGTTTTTT. It translates to CASSRLAGAGTGELFF.